This entry lists 19 T cell receptor beta chains sequenced from one sample in a study of Ad26.COV2.S vaccination and SARS-CoV-2 variants. The treatment was: 15 to 20 received Ad26.COV2.S at low or high dose, single or two shots; roughly five received placebo; per-sample allocation not given. Specimen acquisition occurred on day 63 following the initial vaccine or placebo injection. Only in-frame clones appear in the TCRdb table, and some are missing; sequencing was by immunoSEQ multiplex PCR. Of around 300,000 clones in the sample, almost 90% were seen once. The material sequenced was peripheral blood, taken in a trial of Ad26.COV2.S vaccine versus placebo. These receptor sequences come from a person aged 18-60 years who received the Ad26.COV2.S COVID-19 vaccine or a placebo.

This CDR3 reads CASTHGAKNIQYF. For the CDR3, the DNA is TGTGCCAGCACCCATGGGGCCAAAAACATTCAGTACTTC. The chain joins TRBV12-3 or TRBV12-4 to TRBJ2-4; D is ambiguous. V was cut by 7 bases and J by 1 base, with 8 bases left in between. The CDR3 runs 13 residues.

V gene TRBV18 combines with J gene TRBJ2-1, with TRBD1 matching 8 bases. Losses at the gene ends were 3 bases for V and 12 bases for J; bases not matched to a gene: 25. CDR1 and CDR2 (germline): KGHSH, LQKENI. This CDR3 has 19 amino acids. This CDR3 reads CASSPSYVNRDRTIQAQFF. CDR3 DNA: TGTGCCAGCTCACCCTCGTACGTAAACCGGGACAGGACTATACAGGCGCAGTTCTTC.

This sequence joins TRBV20-1 and TRBJ1-5; D is perhaps TRBD1 (5 bases). The CDR3 spans 13 residues. Deletions cut 3 bases from V and 3 bases from J, with 9 bases between. Germline assignment: CDR1 DFQATT and CDR2 SNEGSKA (reference sequence). DNA for the CDR3: TGCAGTGCTAGTGGGGGAATCAATCAGCCCCAGCATTTT. Translation gives CSASGGINQPQHF.

This chain joins TRBV27 and TRBJ1-1; D not certain. CDR1 and CDR2 from the germline V gene are MNHEY and SMNVEV (reference sequence). Trimming took off 3 bases at V and 1 base at J, with 9 bases between the two ends. The CDR3 extends over 14 amino acids. CDR3 residues: CASSFIGTNTEAFF. DNA for the CDR3: TGTGCCAGCAGTTTTATAGGAACGAACACTGAAGCTTTCTTT.

This chain uses TRBV7-9 with TRBJ1-2, with D unresolved. CDR3 length: 15 residues. Germline loops: CDR1 SEHNR, CDR2 FQNEAQ (reference sequence). Deletions cut 1 base from V and 7 bases from J, with 16 bases between. In DNA form, the CDR3 reads TGTGCCAGCAGCTTAGTCTCTGGACCCCTAGGTGGCTACACCTTC. This translates into CASSLVSGPLGGYTF. The full variable domain, its missing parts supplied by reference TRBV7-9 and TRBJ1-2, is DTGVSQNPRHKITKRGQNVTFRCDPISEHNRLYWYRQTLGQGPEFLTYFQNEAQLEKSRLLSDRFSAERPKGSFSTLEIQRTEQGDSAMYLCASSLVSGPLGGYTFGSGTRLTVV.

The J gene is TRBJ1-1, the V gene TRBV28; weak D call: TRBD1 (5 bases). This CDR3 spans 13 amino acids. Between the trimmed V and J ends, which lost 5 bases and 4 bases, there was a span of 11 bases. Per germline, CDR1 MDHEN and CDR2 SYDVKM. Here the CDR3 reads CASSPTVSTEAFF. The CDR3 DNA follows: TGTGCCAGCAGTCCGACAGTAAGCACTGAAGCTTTCTTT.

This chain joins TRBV23-1 and TRBJ2-1; D not resolved. TRBV23-1 is labeled an ORF, and its function is uncertain. There are 16 residues in the CDR3. V was cut by 4 bases and J by 4 bases, with 17 bases left in between. CDR3 loop: CASSRSETLQYNEQFF. The CDR3 DNA is TGCGCCAGCAGTCGGTCCGAGACACTCCAATACAATGAGCAGTTCTTC.

The rearrangement links TRBV14 to TRBJ1-1; tentative D call: TRBD1 (6 bases). Between the trimmed V and J ends, which lost 5 bases and 8 bases, there was a span of 12 bases. Looked up from germline, CDR1 is SGHDN and CDR2 is FVKESK. The CDR3 is made up of 12 amino acids. DNA for the CDR3: TGTGCCAGCAGCATCCAGGGGCTGGAAGCTTTCTTT. Translation gives CASSIQGLEAFF.

The CDR3, as DNA: TGTGCCAGTACCACCGGCTGGACCGTTGGGGGAGCTAACTATGGCTACACCTTC. Its protein product is CASTTGWTVGGANYGYTF. V gene TRBV19 combines with J gene TRBJ1-2, with TRBD1 as a possible D gene (5 bases). The CDR3 loop spans 18 amino acids. Germline CDR1 LNHDA, CDR2 SQIVND (reference sequence). V lost 7 bases and J lost 0, with 24 bases in between.

The rearrangement uses TRBV4-1 and TRBJ2-5; D gene uncertain. CDR3 size: 14 residues. Looked up from germline, CDR1 is MGHRA and CDR2 is YSYEKL. The V end was cut by 1 base, the J end by 5 bases, with 11 bases between. Here the CDR3 reads CASSQVIGWETQYF. CDR3 coding DNA: TGCGCCAGCAGCCAAGTGATCGGGTGGGAGACCCAGTACTTC.

This sequence joins TRBV14 and TRBJ2-3, with 7 bases that match TRBD2. This CDR3 is 18 amino acids long. Per germline, CDR1 SGHDN and CDR2 FVKESK. With V trimmed by 1 base and J by 0 bases, 10 bases remained unmatched. CDR3 residues: CASSQVMTWGGSTDTQYF. DNA of the CDR3: TGTGCCAGCAGCCAAGTAATGACGTGGGGGGGAAGCACAGATACGCAGTATTTT.

This clone was picked up one time. The chain uses TRBV6-2 or TRBV6-3 and TRBJ2-7, with 11 bases identical to TRBD2. V gave up 0 bases and J gave up 2 bases; unmatched junction bases: 6. Germline loops: CDR1 MNHEY, CDR2 SVGEGT. The CDR3 loop spans 17 amino acids. CDR3 DNA sequence: TGTGCCAGCAGTTACTCTCAGACTAGCGGGGCAACCTACGAGCAGTACGTC. This sequence encodes CASSYSQTSGATYEQYV.

This chain connects TRBV28 to TRBJ1-3, with no clear D. This CDR3 is built from 15 residues. V lost 6 bases and J lost 0, with 12 bases in between. CDR1 is MDHEN, CDR2 SYDVKM, per germline. CDR3 sequence: CASSLEPISGNTIYF. DNA of the CDR3: TGTGCCAGCAGCTTAGAGCCGATCTCTGGAAACACCATATATTTT.

This chain joins TRBV19 and TRBJ1-1, with a tentative D call TRBD1 (5 bases). Trimming left V 4 bases short and J 3 bases short, with 12 bases between. The germline V gene has CDR1 LNHDA and CDR2 SQIVND (reference sequence). This CDR3 region has 14 residues. CDR3 sequence: CASSNRRTYTEAFF. The CDR3 DNA is TGTGCCAGTAGTAACAGGAGGACTTACACTGAAGCTTTCTTT.

The chain carries TRBV15 and TRBJ1-1; no clear D gene. V gave up 0 bases and J gave up 1 base, with 9 bases separating them. This CDR3 has 15 residues. Germline V gene lookup returns CDR1 LNHNV and CDR2 YYDKDF (reference sequence). CDR3 bases: TGTGCCACCAGCAGAGACACCCCCTGGAACACTGAAGCTTTCTTT. As protein: CATSRDTPWNTEAFF.

This sequence joins TRBV4-1 and TRBJ1-5, with D maybe TRBD1 (6 bases). In germline, CDR1 is MGHRA, CDR2 YSYEKL. Trimming stripped 0 bases from V and 6 bases from J, with 12 bases between. This CDR3 contains 15 residues. The CDR3 reads CASSQDLGAGQPQHF. The CDR3 nucleotides are TGCGCCAGCAGCCAAGATTTGGGGGCTGGTCAGCCCCAGCATTTT.

J is TRBJ2-7 and V is TRBV10-1; 10 bases are a match to TRBD1. V gave up 8 bases and J gave up 7 bases; unmatched junction bases: 8. CDR3 length: 13 residues. Germline loops: CDR1 WNHNN, CDR2 SYGVQD (reference sequence). The CDR3 DNA is TGCGCCAGCTCGGACAGGGGGTTTGAGGAGCAGTACTTC. It is translated as CASSDRGFEEQYF.

CDR3 DNA sequence: TGTGCCAGCAGCTTGACGGCAGACTATGGCTACACCTTC. It translates to CASSLTADYGYTF. The chain is built from TRBV7-8 and TRBJ1-2, with D hard to call. The CDR3 loop spans 13 amino acids. Between the trimmed V and J ends, which lost 3 bases and 3 bases, there was a span of 8 bases. Germline V CDR1 and CDR2: SGHVS, FQNEAQ. Complete variable domain (other parts from reference TRBV7-8 and TRBJ1-2): GAGVSQSPRYKVAKRGQDVALRCDPISGHVSLFWYQQALGQGPEFLTYFQNEAQLDKSGLPSDRFFAERPEGSVSTLKIQRTQQEDSAVYLCASSLTADYGYTFGSGTRLTVV.

The V gene is TRBV10-1, the J gene TRBJ1-1, with a possible D match to TRBD1 (6 bases). CDR3 length equals 15 residues. V was clipped by 0 bases and J by 4 bases, with 12 bases between them. Germline V CDR1 and CDR2: WNHNN, SYGVQD (reference sequence). The CDR3 nucleotides are TGCGCCAGCAGTGAGTCCCCCGAGGGGGGCACTGAAGCTTTCTTT. This gives the protein CASSESPEGGTEAFF.